These 25 T cell receptor beta chains share one sample of origin, sequenced in a study of blood T cell repertoires in COVID-19. The assay was immunoSEQ multiplex PCR, and TCRdb's table has in-frame clones only and misses some. Of 200,000 to 250,000 clones detected, roughly 85% appear once; the ten largest clones hold roughly 12%. Sequencing was carried out using peripheral blood. Source of these receptors: a woman aged 18-29 years who had recovered from COVID-19.

DNA for the CDR3: TGTGCCAGCAGCTTAGATTCCGGACAGGGCCGGGACGAGCAGTACTTC. Its protein product is CASSLDSGQGRDEQYF. This chain joins TRBV7-6 and TRBJ2-7, with 8 bases identical to TRBD1. Trimming at V came to 1 base and at J to 5 bases, leaving 10 bases not matched to a gene. This CDR3 region has 16 residues. The germline V gene has CDR1 SGHVS and CDR2 FNYEAQ.

This chain uses TRBV5-6 with TRBJ2-7; TRBD2 matches 13 bases. Germline CDR1 and CDR2: SGHDT and YYEEEE. With 3 bases clipped from V and 4 bases from J, the junction kept 4 bases outside the gene matches. The CDR3 spans 15 residues. The CDR3 loop is CASSWTSGSLYEQYF. The CDR3 nucleotides read TGTGCCAGCAGCTGGACTAGCGGGAGTTTGTACGAGCAGTACTTC.

This sequence joins TRBV29-1 and TRBJ2-3; D gene uncertain. Per germline, CDR1 SQVTM and CDR2 ANQGSEA. Trimming took off 0 bases at V and 2 bases at J, with 12 bases between the two ends. The length of the CDR3 is 15 residues. CDR3 sequence (DNA): TGCAGCGTTGAAGATCCGCGGTGGAACACAGATACGCAGTATTTT. Translating gives CSVEDPRWNTDTQYF.

The chain uses TRBV6-5 and TRBJ1-1, with D perhaps TRBD1 (5 bases). This CDR3 comprises 14 residues. V was cut by 2 bases and J by 1 base, with 8 bases left in between. Per germline, CDR1 MNHEY and CDR2 SVGAGI. CDR3 in DNA: TGTGCCAGCAGTTACCCCGGACAGAACACTGAAGCTTTCTTT. Translating it yields CASSYPGQNTEAFF.

The sample holds one count of this clone. V and J are TRBV5-1 and TRBJ1-2; TRBD1 might be the D (5 bases). The CDR3 consists of 15 residues. Germline-derived CDR1 and CDR2 are SGHRS and YFSETQ. V was clipped by 0 bases and J by 2 bases, with 11 bases between them. The CDR3, as DNA: TGCGCCAGCAGCTTGGAGGGGTCCTTCAACTATGGCTACACCTTC. Protein product: CASSLEGSFNYGYTF.

The V gene is TRBV4-2, the J gene TRBJ1-6; 9 bases are a match to TRBD1. The V gene's germline CDR1 is LGHNA and CDR2 YNFKEQ. V lost 1 base, J lost 9 bases, and 1 base stayed unmatched. The CDR3 consists of 14 residues. The CDR3 protein is CASSQGGQGSPLHF. CDR3 bases: TGTGCCAGCAGCCAAGGGGGACAGGGTTCACCCCTCCACTTT.

V gene TRBV24-1 combines with J gene TRBJ2-2; the match to TRBD1 covers 8 bases. V trimming: 5 bases; J trimming: 1 base; junction bases outside the gene matches: 8. CDR1 and CDR2 from the germline V gene are KGHDR and SFDVKD. The length of the CDR3 is 17 residues. This CDR3 is CATSARHGTGNTGELFF. The CDR3, as DNA: TGTGCCACCAGTGCCCGCCACGGGACAGGGAACACCGGGGAGCTGTTTTTT.

A word on this clone: Other DNA sequences of this sample code for an identical CDR3. V gene TRBV7-2 combines with J gene TRBJ1-1, with D unclear. V was clipped by 5 bases and J by 0 bases, with 7 bases between them. The CDR3 sequence is 13 residues long. Germline CDR1 and CDR2: SGHTA and FQGNSA. The CDR3 reads CASSPGLNTEAFF. The CDR3 region has the DNA TGTGCCAGCAGCCCGGGGTTGAACACTGAAGCTTTCTTT. Variable domain in full (rest from reference TRBV7-2 and TRBJ1-1): GAGVSQSPSNKVTEKGKDVELRCDPISGHTALYWYRQSLGQGLEFLIYFQGNSAPDKSGLPSDRFSAERTGGSVSTLTIQRTQQEDSAVYLCASSPGLNTEAFFGQGTRLTVV.

The chain links TRBV18 to TRBJ2-5; weak D call: TRBD1 (6 bases). This CDR3 spans 16 amino acids. Trimming removed 3 bases at V and 3 bases at J, with 17 bases between. In germline, CDR1 is KGHSH, CDR2 LQKENI. This chain's CDR3 is CASSPPRRTAEETQYF. DNA of the CDR3: TGTGCCAGCTCACCCCCCAGACGGACAGCTGAAGAGACCCAGTACTTC.

The CDR3 region is CASSPTPGTDQPQHF. The CDR3 DNA sequence: TGCGCCAGCAGCCCTACCCCCGGGACAGATCAGCCCCAGCATTTT. The chain carries TRBV5-1 and TRBJ1-5; 7 bases match TRBD1. With V trimmed by 4 bases and J by 5 bases, 9 bases remained unmatched. The CDR3 length is 15 residues. Germline loops: CDR1 SGHRS, CDR2 YFSETQ.

This chain uses TRBV6-2 or TRBV6-3 with TRBJ2-7, with 9 nucleotides matching TRBD2. Germline CDR1 is MNHEY and CDR2 is SVGEGT. V gave up 5 bases and J gave up 3 bases; unmatched junction bases: 8. The CDR3 sequence is 15 residues long. The DNA of the CDR3 is TGTGCCAGCAGTGGAGGGGTAGCGGGGGTCTACGAGCAGTACTTC. It specifies CASSGGVAGVYEQYF.

Comment on this clone: Other nucleotide sequences in the sample specify the same CDR3. The chain recombines TRBV27 with TRBJ2-1; D not certain. The length of the CDR3 is 12 residues. Trimming left V 3 bases short and J 7 bases short, with 7 bases between. Germline assignment: CDR1 MNHEY and CDR2 SMNVEV (reference sequence). CDR3 nucleotide sequence: TGTGCCAGCAGTTTGCTAGGAAATGAGCAGTTCTTC. Amino acid sequence: CASSLLGNEQFF.

The DNA for the CDR3 is TGTGCCAGCAGCAGAATGACCGGGACTTTCCTCTTCACAGATACGCAGTATTTT. Translation: CASSRMTGTFLFTDTQYF. The chain has TRBV9 and TRBJ2-3, with D tentatively TRBD2 (6 bases). The CDR3 totals 18 residues. The ends were cut back, 4 bases at V and 2 bases at J, with 23 bases in the middle. The germline CDR1 and CDR2 sequences are SGDLS and YYNGEE.

The gene calls are TRBV28 and TRBJ2-1; 8 positions match TRBD2. This CDR3 has 17 amino acids. J was trimmed by 4 bases and V by 3 bases; bases with no gene match: 11. Germline-derived CDR1 and CDR2 are MDHEN and SYDVKM. The CDR3 loop reads CASSLGAGELFYNEQFF. CDR3 sequence (DNA): TGTGCCAGCAGTTTGGGAGCGGGGGAATTATTTTACAATGAGCAGTTCTTC.

The V call is TRBV7-9, the J call TRBJ2-7; D might be TRBD2 (6 bases). Germline CDR1 SEHNR, CDR2 FQNEAQ (reference sequence). This CDR3 comprises 15 residues. V was cut by 6 bases and J by 6 bases, with 21 bases left in between. CDR3 loop: CASSFDGAGRLEQYF. In DNA form, the CDR3 reads TGTGCCAGCAGTTTCGATGGAGCGGGTCGTCTCGAGCAGTACTTC.

The genes are TRBV29-1 and TRBJ1-2; TRBD1 is a possible D gene (6 bases). The CDR3 loop spans 13 amino acids. Germline V gene data show CDR1 as SQVTM and CDR2 as ANQGSEA. Trimming took off 7 bases at V and 5 bases at J, with 17 bases between the two ends. In nucleotides, the CDR3 is TGCAGCGCCGTCCTACAGGGCTTATATGGCTACACCTTC. It specifies CSAVLQGLYGYTF.

The V gene is TRBV27, the J gene TRBJ2-1, with D possibly being TRBD1 (5 bases). V gave up 3 bases and J gave up 9 bases, with 12 bases separating them. There are 13 residues in the CDR3. Germline V CDR1 and CDR2: MNHEY, SMNVEV (reference sequence). CDR3 protein: CASSFNRKLEQFF. The CDR3 DNA reads TGTGCCAGCAGTTTCAACAGGAAACTTGAGCAGTTCTTC.

This clone was seen many times. V and J are TRBV30 and TRBJ1-2; 7 bases line up with TRBD1. Trimming at V came to 0 bases and at J to 7 bases, leaving 8 bases not matched to a gene. Germline values: CDR1 GTSNPN, CDR2 SVGIG (reference sequence). CDR3 length: 14 residues. The DNA of the CDR3 is TGTGCCTGGAGTGTGCGGGCGACAGGGACTGGCTACACCTTC. It codes for CAWSVRATGTGYTF. Full variable domain (remainder filled in from reference TRBV30 and TRBJ1-2): SQTIHQWPATLVQPVGSPLSLECTVEGTSNPNLYWYRQAAGRGLQLLFYSVGIGQISSEVPQNLSASRPQDRQFILSSKKLLLSDSGFYLCAWSVRATGTGYTFGSGTRLTVV.

V and J are TRBV4-2 and TRBJ2-2; 8 positions match TRBD2. The germline gives CDR1 LGHNA, CDR2 YNFKEQ. The CDR3 contains 15 residues. V gave up 1 base and J gave up 4 bases; unmatched junction bases: 2. CDR3 residues: CASSQAGGSTGELFF. The DNA of the CDR3 is TGTGCCAGCAGCCAAGCGGGAGGGAGCACCGGGGAGCTGTTTTTT.

The chain combines TRBV6-2 or TRBV6-3 with TRBJ2-1; 8 bases align to TRBD1. The V and J ends lost 3 bases and 9 bases, in that order; junction bases with no gene match: 13. The CDR3 totals 16 residues. CDR1 is MNHEY, CDR2 SVGEGT, per germline. CDR3 protein: CASSYSGQGIYIEQFF. In DNA, the CDR3 is TGTGCCAGCAGTTATTCAGGACAGGGAATCTATATTGAGCAGTTCTTC.

The genes are TRBV6-2 or TRBV6-3 and TRBJ1-1, with D unclear. Per germline, CDR1 MNHEY and CDR2 SVGEGT. CDR3 length: 14 amino acids. Deletions cut 1 base from V and 0 bases from J, with 6 bases between. CDR3 residues: CASSYWQVNTEAFF. The DNA for the CDR3 is TGTGCCAGCAGTTACTGGCAGGTGAACACTGAAGCTTTCTTT.

In its sample, this clone was seen once. J is TRBJ2-1 and V is TRBV6-2 or TRBV6-3; D is perhaps TRBD2 (5 bases). Deletions cut 4 bases from V and 3 bases from J, with 10 bases between. CDR1 MNHEY and CDR2 SVGEGT come from the germline V gene. The CDR3 runs 14 residues. In nucleotides, the CDR3 is TGTGCCAGCAGTTCACGAGCGGACTACAATGAGCAGTTCTTC. Its translation is CASSSRADYNEQFF.

The J gene is TRBJ2-3, the V gene TRBV19; 7 bases match TRBD2. The CDR3 is 16 residues long. The V and J ends lost 5 bases and 1 base, in that order; junction bases with no gene match: 9. The germline CDR1 and CDR2 sequences are LNHDA and SQIVND (reference sequence). The CDR3 loop reads CASSHEGGGGTDTQYF. CDR3 coding DNA: TGTGCCAGTAGTCACGAGGGCGGGGGAGGCACAGATACGCAGTATTTT.

The genes are TRBV6-6 and TRBJ1-1; D uncertain. The V end was cut by 5 bases, the J end by 4 bases, with 5 bases between. The CDR3 spans 11 residues. Germline values: CDR1 MNHNY, CDR2 SVGAGI (reference sequence). The CDR3 bases are TGTGCCAGCAGTCGCCGCACTGAAGCTTTCTTT. This translates into CASSRRTEAFF.

In DNA form, the CDR3 reads TGTGCCATCAGTCCGAGGGAGAACTCAGATACGCAGTATTTT. It encodes CAISPRENSDTQYF. The chain links TRBV10-3 to TRBJ2-3, with D maybe TRBD2 (5 bases). V shed 5 bases and J shed 4 bases, with 13 bases lying between them. In germline, CDR1 is ENHRY, CDR2 SYGVKD. The CDR3 spans 14 residues.